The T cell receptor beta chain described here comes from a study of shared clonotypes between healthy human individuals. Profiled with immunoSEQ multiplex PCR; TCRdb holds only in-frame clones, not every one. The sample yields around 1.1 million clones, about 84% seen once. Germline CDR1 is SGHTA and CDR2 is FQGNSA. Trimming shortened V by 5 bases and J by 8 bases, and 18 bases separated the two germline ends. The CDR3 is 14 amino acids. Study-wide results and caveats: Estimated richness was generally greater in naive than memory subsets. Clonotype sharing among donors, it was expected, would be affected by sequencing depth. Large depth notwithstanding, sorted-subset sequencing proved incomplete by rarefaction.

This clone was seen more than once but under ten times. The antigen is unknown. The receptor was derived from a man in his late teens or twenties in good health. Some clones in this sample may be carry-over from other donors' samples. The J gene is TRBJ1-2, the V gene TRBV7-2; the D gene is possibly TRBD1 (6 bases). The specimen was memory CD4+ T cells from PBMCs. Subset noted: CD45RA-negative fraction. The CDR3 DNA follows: TGTGCCAGCAGCCCTAGTGTAACAGGGAAAGGCTACACCTTC. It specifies CASSPSVTGKGYTF.